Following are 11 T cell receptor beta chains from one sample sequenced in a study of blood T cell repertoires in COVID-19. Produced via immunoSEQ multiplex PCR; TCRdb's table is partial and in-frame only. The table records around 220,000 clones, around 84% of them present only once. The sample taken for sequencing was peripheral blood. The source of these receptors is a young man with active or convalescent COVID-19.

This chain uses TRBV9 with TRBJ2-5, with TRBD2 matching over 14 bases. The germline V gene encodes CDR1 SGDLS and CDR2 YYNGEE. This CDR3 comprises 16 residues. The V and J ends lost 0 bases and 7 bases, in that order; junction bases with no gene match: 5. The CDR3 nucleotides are TGTGCCAGCAGCGTAGAGGGGACTAGCGGGAGTGGGACCCAGTACTTC. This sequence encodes CASSVEGTSGSGTQYF.

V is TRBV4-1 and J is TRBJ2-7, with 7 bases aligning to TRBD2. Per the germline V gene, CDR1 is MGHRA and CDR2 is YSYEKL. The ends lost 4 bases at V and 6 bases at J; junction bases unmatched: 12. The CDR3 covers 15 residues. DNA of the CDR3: TGCGCCAGCAGCCCGGGGCGGGGGTTGAAAGGCGAGCAGTACTTC. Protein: CASSPGRGLKGEQYF.

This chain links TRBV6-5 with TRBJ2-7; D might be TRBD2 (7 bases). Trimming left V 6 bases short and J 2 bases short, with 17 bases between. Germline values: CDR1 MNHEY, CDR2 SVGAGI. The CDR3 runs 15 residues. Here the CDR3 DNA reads TGTGCCAGCAGGCCGACGGGGGGCAGGGCCTACGAGCAGTACTTC. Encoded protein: CASRPTGGRAYEQYF.

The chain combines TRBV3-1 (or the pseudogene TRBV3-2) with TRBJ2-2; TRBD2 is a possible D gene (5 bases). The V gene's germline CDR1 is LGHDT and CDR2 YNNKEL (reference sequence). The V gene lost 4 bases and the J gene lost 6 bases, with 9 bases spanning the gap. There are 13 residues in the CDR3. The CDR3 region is CASSRAGPGELFF. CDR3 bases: TGTGCCAGCAGCCGGGCGGGCCCCGGGGAGCTGTTTTTT.

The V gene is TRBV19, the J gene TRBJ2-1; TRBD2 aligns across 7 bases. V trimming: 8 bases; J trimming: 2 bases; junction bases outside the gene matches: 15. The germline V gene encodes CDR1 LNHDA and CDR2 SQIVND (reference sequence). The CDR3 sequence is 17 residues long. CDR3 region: CASHITGGEFPYNEQFF. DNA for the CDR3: TGTGCCAGTCATATAACGGGGGGAGAATTCCCCTACAATGAGCAGTTCTTC.

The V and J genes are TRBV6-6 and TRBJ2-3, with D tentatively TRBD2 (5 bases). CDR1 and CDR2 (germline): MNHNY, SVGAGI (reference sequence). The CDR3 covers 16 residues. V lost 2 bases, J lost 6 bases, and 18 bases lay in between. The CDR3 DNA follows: TGTGCCAGCAGTTACGGGCACCTAGAGGGAGCTGATACGCAGTATTTT. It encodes CASSYGHLEGADTQYF.

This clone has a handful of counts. DNA of the CDR3: TGTGCCAGCCACGTAAGGGGGAACACTGAAGCTTTCTTT. Translation: CASHVRGNTEAFF. J is TRBJ1-1 and V is TRBV3-1 (or the pseudogene TRBV3-2), with D perhaps matching TRBD1 (5 bases). Trimming took off 8 bases at V and 1 base at J, with 11 bases between the two ends. Germline-derived CDR1 and CDR2 are LGHDT and YNNKEL (reference sequence). The CDR3 is 13 amino acids.

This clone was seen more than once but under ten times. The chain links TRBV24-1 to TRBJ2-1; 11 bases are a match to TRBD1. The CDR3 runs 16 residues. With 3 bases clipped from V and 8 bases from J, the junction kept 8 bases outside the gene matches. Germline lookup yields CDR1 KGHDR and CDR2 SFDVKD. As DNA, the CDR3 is TGTGCCACCAGTGATGTAGGGACAGGGGGAGGCTATGAGCAGTTCTTC. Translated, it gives CATSDVGTGGGYEQFF.

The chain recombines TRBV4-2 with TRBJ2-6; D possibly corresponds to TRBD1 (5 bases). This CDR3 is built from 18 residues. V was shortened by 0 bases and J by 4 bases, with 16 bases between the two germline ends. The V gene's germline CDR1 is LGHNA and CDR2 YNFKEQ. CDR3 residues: CASSQDSRQTGGANVLTF. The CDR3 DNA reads TGTGCCAGCAGCCAAGACTCTAGACAGACGGGCGGGGCCAACGTCCTGACTTTC.

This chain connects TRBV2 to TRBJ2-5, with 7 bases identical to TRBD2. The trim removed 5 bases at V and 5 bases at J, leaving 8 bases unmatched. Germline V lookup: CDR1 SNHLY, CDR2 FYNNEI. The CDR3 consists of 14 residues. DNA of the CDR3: TGTGCCAGCAGTCGACTCACTAGCGTGGAGACCCAGTACTTC. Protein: CASSRLTSVETQYF. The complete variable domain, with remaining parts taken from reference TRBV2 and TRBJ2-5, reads EPEVTQTPSHQVTQMGQEVILRCVPISNHLYFYWYRQILGQKVEFLVSFYNNEISEKSEIFDDQFSVERPDGSNFTLKIRSTKLEDSAMYFCASSRLTSVETQYFGPGTRLLVL.

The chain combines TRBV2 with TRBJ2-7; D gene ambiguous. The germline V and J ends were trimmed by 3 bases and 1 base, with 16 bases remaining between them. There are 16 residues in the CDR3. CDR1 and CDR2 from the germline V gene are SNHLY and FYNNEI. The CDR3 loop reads CASSDPPASLSYEQYF. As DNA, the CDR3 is TGTGCCAGCAGTGATCCCCCAGCTTCACTATCCTACGAGCAGTACTTC.